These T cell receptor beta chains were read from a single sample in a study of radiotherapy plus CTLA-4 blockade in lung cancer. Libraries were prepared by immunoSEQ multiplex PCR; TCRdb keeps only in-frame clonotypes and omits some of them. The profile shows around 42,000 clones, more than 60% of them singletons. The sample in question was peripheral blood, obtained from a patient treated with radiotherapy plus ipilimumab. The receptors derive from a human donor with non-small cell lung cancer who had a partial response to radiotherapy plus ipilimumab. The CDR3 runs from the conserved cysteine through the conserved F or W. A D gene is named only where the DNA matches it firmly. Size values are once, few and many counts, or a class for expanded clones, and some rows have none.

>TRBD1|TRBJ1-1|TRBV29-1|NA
TGCAGCGGAGGACAGGGGGCGGGAACTGAAGCTTTCTTT
CSGGQGAGTEAFF
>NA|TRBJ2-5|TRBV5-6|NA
TGTGCCAGCAGCCTGACAGTAGAGACCCAGTACTTC
CASSLTVETQYF
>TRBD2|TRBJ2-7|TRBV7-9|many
TGTGCCAGCAGCGAAGGACTAGCGGGGGGCTACGAGCAGTACTTC
CASSEGLAGGYEQYF
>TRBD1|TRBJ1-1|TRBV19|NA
TGTGCCAGTAGTTCAGGACAGGGGGCTGGTGAAGCTTTCTTT
CASSSGQGAGEAFF
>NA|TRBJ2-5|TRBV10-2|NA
TGCGCCAGCATATTCGACAGGGGGCTTGGTACTAGCGGGATTCCGAAAGAGACCCAGTACTTC
CASIFDRGLGTSGIPKETQYF
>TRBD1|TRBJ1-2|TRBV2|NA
TGTGCCAGCGCCGAAGGGGGCCAAAATAACTATGGCTACACCTTC
CASAEGGQNNYGYTF
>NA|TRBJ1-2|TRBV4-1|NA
TGCGCCAGCAGCACGACCCTTATCCCAGGGGGCTACACCTTC
CASSTTLIPGGYTF
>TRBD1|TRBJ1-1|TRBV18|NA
TGTGCCAGCTCGACAGGGCGGAACACTGAAGCTTTCTTT
CASSTGRNTEAFF
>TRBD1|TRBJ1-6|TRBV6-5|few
TGTGCCAGCAGCCAAACGACAGGGCCAGGAACACCCCTCCACTTT
CASSQTTGPGTPLHF
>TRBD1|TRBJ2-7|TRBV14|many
TGTGCCAGCAGCCCCAGGAACAGGGGACGGGACGACGAGCAGTACTTC
CASSPRNRGRDDEQYF
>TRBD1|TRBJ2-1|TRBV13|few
TGTGCCAGCAGCGACAGGGGGGGTTACAATGAGCAGTTCTTC
CASSDRGGYNEQFF